Reported below is one T cell receptor (beta chain). The CDR3 length is 13 residues. CDR1 is MNHNY and CDR2 is SVGAGI in the germline V gene (reference sequence). The ends were cut back, 2 bases at V and 6 bases at J, with 10 bases in the middle. This entry belongs to a study of CD8 T cells in Susac syndrome. An amount of RNA that ranged from 0.5 to 1 ug was reverse transcribed with random hexamers. The TCR beta CDR3 was amplified by immunoSEQ multiplex PCR across 54 Vbeta, 13 Jbeta. TCRdb fed the immunoSEQ multiplex PCR reads into MiXCR, producing one record per CDR3 protein. The table has roughly 67,000 distinct CDR3 sequences, just under 95% seen once.

The source material was CD8+ T cells from PBMCs. This clonotype was obtained from a human donor with multiple sclerosis. V and J are TRBV6-6 and TRBJ1-2; D may be TRBD1 (6 bases). The CDR3 here is CASSYPDSDGYTF. The CDR3, as DNA: TGTGCCAGCAGTTACCCGGACAGTGATGGCTACACCTTC.